Included here is one TCR beta chain sequence, with context. The antigen remains undetermined. Each CDR3 protein is one row after TCRdb ran MiXCR on the 5' RACE reads. The sample contains some 150,000 distinct CDR3 sequences, about 5.7% of which appear only once. This sample was included in a study of T-cell memory formation after mild COVID-19. Study findings and constraints: CD4+ clones that contracted lay mainly in CM and EM; CD8+ ones lay in EMRA. Within pre-infection memory, some responding clones were found, suggesting cross-reactive memory joined.

The germline V gene encodes CDR1 LNHDA and CDR2 SQIVND (reference sequence). The CDR3 covers 16 residues. V was clipped by 7 bases and J by 2 bases; unmatched bases: 10. The chain links TRBV19 to TRBJ1-5, with TRBD1 matching 8 bases. Sequencing was done on a sample of PBMCs or a T cell subset sorted from them (not recorded which). This clonotype originated in an adult woman who had mild COVID-19 (a few samples of this study predate the infection). Cell type and time point are not known. The CDR3 DNA reads as TGTGCCAGTAAAAATTACAGGGGGACTGGCAATCAGCCCCAGCATTTT. Translated: CASKNYRGTGNQPQHF.